The rows below give T cell receptor beta chains drawn from one sample of a study of blood T cell repertoires in COVID-19. The repertoire was sequenced with immunoSEQ multiplex PCR; TCRdb's copy has only in-frame clones and lacks some. The sample gives approximately 190,000 clones, 84% of which show up once; around 15% is in the top ten. The sample consisted of peripheral blood. The receptors stem from a man aged 25 to 45 with active or convalescent COVID-19. The CDR3 runs from the conserved cysteine through the conserved F or W. Fields, in order: D gene, clone size, V gene, J gene, CDR3 DNA, CDR3 protein. D genes are given only for firm matches. Clone size appears in some rows only: once, few, many, or a class for an expanded clone.

d_call: TRBD1
clone_size: -
v_call: TRBV18
j_call: TRBJ1-2
cdr3_nt: TGTGCCAGCTCACGCCGCCAACAGGGGGCTGAGGAGGGCTACACCTTC
cdr3_aa: CASSRRQQGAEEGYTF

d_call: -
clone_size: -
v_call: TRBV12-3/TRBV12-4
j_call: TRBJ1-2
cdr3_nt: TGTGCCACTACACAGTCCTATGGCTACACCTTC
cdr3_aa: CATTQSYGYTF

d_call: TRBD2
clone_size: -
v_call: TRBV7-2
j_call: TRBJ2-2
cdr3_nt: TGTGCCAGCAGCTTCGCTAGCGGGACCGGGGAGCTGTTTTTT
cdr3_aa: CASSFASGTGELFF

d_call: -
clone_size: -
v_call: TRBV6-2/TRBV6-3
j_call: TRBJ1-5
cdr3_nt: TGTGCCAGCAGTTTCGGACAGATTCAGCCCCAGCATTTT
cdr3_aa: CASSFGQIQPQHF

d_call: -
clone_size: -
v_call: TRBV30
j_call: TRBJ1-4
cdr3_nt: TGTGCCTGGAGTGCGGAGAGAACTAATGAAAAACTGTTTTTT
cdr3_aa: CAWSAERTNEKLFF

d_call: -
clone_size: -
v_call: TRBV6-2/TRBV6-3
j_call: TRBJ1-5
cdr3_nt: TGTGCCAGCAGTTACCACCGGGAGGCCGCGGGTCATAGCAATCAGCCCCAGCATTTT
cdr3_aa: CASSYHREAAGHSNQPQHF

d_call: TRBD2
clone_size: -
v_call: TRBV9
j_call: TRBJ2-1
cdr3_nt: TGTGCCAGCAGCGTAGAGTCGGGACTAGCGGGGGGAAGCGACAATGAGCAGTTCTTC
cdr3_aa: CASSVESGLAGGSDNEQFF

d_call: -
clone_size: once
v_call: TRBV6-1
j_call: TRBJ1-1
cdr3_nt: TGTGCCAGCAGTGAAGCATGGAGGGGCACTGAAGCTTTCTTT
cdr3_aa: CASSEAWRGTEAFF

d_call: TRBD1
clone_size: -
v_call: TRBV19
j_call: TRBJ2-7
cdr3_nt: TGTGCCAGTAGTAGACAGGGGGAGAAGATGTACGAGCAGTACTTC
cdr3_aa: CASSRQGEKMYEQYF

d_call: -
clone_size: once
v_call: TRBV5-1
j_call: TRBJ2-1
cdr3_nt: TGCGCCAGCAGCTTGTCCAGGATGGGCTACAATGAGCAGTTCTTC
cdr3_aa: CASSLSRMGYNEQFF

d_call: -
clone_size: -
v_call: TRBV11-2
j_call: TRBJ1-1
cdr3_nt: TGTGCCAGCAGCTTAGAGCAGATTCTGGCTTTCTTT
cdr3_aa: CASSLEQILAFF

d_call: TRBD2
clone_size: once
v_call: TRBV14
j_call: TRBJ2-1
cdr3_nt: TGTGCCAGCAGCCAGTTAGCGGGGCCCTCTAACAATGAGCAGTTCTTC
cdr3_aa: CASSQLAGPSNNEQFF

d_call: TRBD1
clone_size: -
v_call: TRBV6-5
j_call: TRBJ1-1
cdr3_nt: TGTGCCAGCAGGGGACAGGGGGCAGGGAACACTGAAGCTTTCTTT
cdr3_aa: CASRGQGAGNTEAFF

d_call: TRBD1
clone_size: -
v_call: TRBV19
j_call: TRBJ1-1
cdr3_nt: TGTGCCAGTACCAGGGGGCCCATGAACACTGAAGCTTTCTTT
cdr3_aa: CASTRGPMNTEAFF

d_call: TRBD1
clone_size: -
v_call: TRBV24-1
j_call: TRBJ2-1
cdr3_nt: TGTGCCATCGCGAACAGGGGTCGCAATGAGCAGTTCTTC
cdr3_aa: CAIANRGRNEQFF

d_call: -
clone_size: -
v_call: TRBV4-1
j_call: TRBJ1-3
cdr3_nt: TGCGCCAGCAGCCAAGTGTGGGACTCGGGATTGAGAAACACCATATATTTT
cdr3_aa: CASSQVWDSGLRNTIYF

d_call: -
clone_size: -
v_call: TRBV7-3
j_call: TRBJ1-1
cdr3_nt: TGTGCCAGCAGCCTCGTTGGAGGGGTGAACACTGAAGCTTTCTTT
cdr3_aa: CASSLVGGVNTEAFF

d_call: TRBD1
clone_size: -
v_call: TRBV19
j_call: TRBJ2-7
cdr3_nt: TGTGCCAGTAGTCCGGACAGGGCAGAGCAGTACTTC
cdr3_aa: CASSPDRAEQYF

d_call: TRBD1
clone_size: -
v_call: TRBV7-2
j_call: TRBJ1-1
cdr3_nt: TGTGCCAGCAGCCTCAGGGACAGGGGTCTCATGAACACTGAAGCTTTCTTT
cdr3_aa: CASSLRDRGLMNTEAFF

d_call: TRBD1
clone_size: -
v_call: TRBV6-5
j_call: TRBJ1-5
cdr3_nt: TGTGCCAGCAGTAACAGCCAGGGGGGCCGACAGCCCCAGCATTTT
cdr3_aa: CASSNSQGGRQPQHF

d_call: TRBD1
clone_size: -
v_call: TRBV11-3
j_call: TRBJ2-2
cdr3_nt: TGTGCCAGCAGCTCTACGTGGACAGGGGGCGTGGGTTTGGACACCGGGGAGCTGTTTTTT
cdr3_aa: CASSSTWTGGVGLDTGELFF

d_call: TRBD2
clone_size: -
v_call: TRBV19
j_call: TRBJ2-7
cdr3_nt: TGTGCCAGTTCCCGCACCAGCGGGAGTGGGGGCTCCTACGAGCAGTACTTC
cdr3_aa: CASSRTSGSGGSYEQYF

d_call: -
clone_size: -
v_call: TRBV27
j_call: TRBJ2-1
cdr3_nt: TGTGCCAGCAGTCCCCATACAGTCCCTTCCTACAATGAGCAGTTCTTC
cdr3_aa: CASSPHTVPSYNEQFF

d_call: -
clone_size: -
v_call: TRBV10-3
j_call: TRBJ1-3
cdr3_nt: TGTGCCATCAGTGAGGGGGGGAGCTCTGGAAACACCATATATTTT
cdr3_aa: CAISEGGSSGNTIYF

d_call: -
clone_size: -
v_call: TRBV5-5
j_call: TRBJ1-4
cdr3_nt: TGTGCCAGCAGCTTCCAAAAGGCAGGGACTAATGAAAAACTGTTTTTT
cdr3_aa: CASSFQKAGTNEKLFF

d_call: -
clone_size: -
v_call: TRBV5-1
j_call: TRBJ1-2
cdr3_nt: TGCGCCAGCAGCCCAGAGGGCTCTTATGGCTACACCTTC
cdr3_aa: CASSPEGSYGYTF

d_call: TRBD1
clone_size: -
v_call: TRBV2
j_call: TRBJ1-6
cdr3_nt: TGTGCCAGCACCACACTCGACAGGGCGAATTCACCCCTCCACTTT
cdr3_aa: CASTTLDRANSPLHF

d_call: -
clone_size: few
v_call: TRBV18
j_call: TRBJ2-1
cdr3_nt: TGTGCCAGCTCACCGAGCCTAGGTAACAATGAGCAGTTCTTC
cdr3_aa: CASSPSLGNNEQFF

d_call: TRBD1
clone_size: -
v_call: TRBV28
j_call: TRBJ1-2
cdr3_nt: TGTGCCAGCAGTTCCCCGGACAGGGGTTTCGCTGGCTACACCTTC
cdr3_aa: CASSSPDRGFAGYTF

d_call: TRBD1
clone_size: -
v_call: TRBV25-1
j_call: TRBJ1-6
cdr3_nt: TGTGCCAGCAGAGGTACAGGGGGCGGCGGTAATTCACCCCTCCACTTT
cdr3_aa: CASRGTGGGGNSPLHF

d_call: -
clone_size: once
v_call: TRBV6-5
j_call: TRBJ2-3
cdr3_nt: TGTGCCAGCTATAGGGGGGGCCCCACAGATACGCAGTATTTT
cdr3_aa: CASYRGGPTDTQYF

d_call: -
clone_size: -
v_call: TRBV11-2
j_call: TRBJ2-3
cdr3_nt: TGTGCCAGCAGCCAGAGACTCCGAGATACGCAGTATTTT
cdr3_aa: CASSQRLRDTQYF

d_call: -
clone_size: -
v_call: TRBV6-5
j_call: TRBJ1-2
cdr3_nt: TGTGCCAGCAGTTACGCCGACAGCCTTCGTAATGGCTACACCTTC
cdr3_aa: CASSYADSLRNGYTF

d_call: -
clone_size: once
v_call: TRBV2
j_call: TRBJ2-5
cdr3_nt: TGTGCCAGCAGTGAATACTTTTTTTACCAAGAGACCCAGTACTTC
cdr3_aa: CASSEYFFYQETQYF

d_call: TRBD2
clone_size: -
v_call: TRBV4-2
j_call: TRBJ2-5
cdr3_nt: TGTGCCAGCAGCCAAGAAACGGGGACTAGCGTAGGCCAAGAGACCCAGTACTTC
cdr3_aa: CASSQETGTSVGQETQYF

d_call: -
clone_size: -
v_call: TRBV5-5
j_call: TRBJ1-2
cdr3_nt: TGTGCCAGCAGCTTCGAGGTAGCTAACTATGGCTACACCTTC
cdr3_aa: CASSFEVANYGYTF

d_call: TRBD1
clone_size: -
v_call: TRBV7-7
j_call: TRBJ2-7
cdr3_nt: TGTGCTAGCAGCCCAAGGACAGGGTCCTACGAGCAGTACTTC
cdr3_aa: CASSPRTGSYEQYF

d_call: TRBD1
clone_size: -
v_call: TRBV2
j_call: TRBJ1-5
cdr3_nt: TGTGCCAGCAGCCGGGACAGTGGGAGCAATCAGCCCCAGCATTTT
cdr3_aa: CASSRDSGSNQPQHF

d_call: TRBD1
clone_size: few
v_call: TRBV24-1
j_call: TRBJ2-3
cdr3_nt: TGTGCCACCAGTGATGCCTTGACAGGGACGACAGATACGCAGTATTTT
cdr3_aa: CATSDALTGTTDTQYF

d_call: TRBD2
clone_size: -
v_call: TRBV5-6
j_call: TRBJ2-7
cdr3_nt: TGTGCCAGCAGAGTCAGCGGGAGAGACTACGAGCAGTACTTC
cdr3_aa: CASRVSGRDYEQYF

d_call: TRBD1
clone_size: -
v_call: TRBV25-1
j_call: TRBJ2-4
cdr3_nt: TGTGCCAGCAGGGACAGGGAGGAGTCCAAAAACATTCAGTACTTC
cdr3_aa: CASRDREESKNIQYF

d_call: -
clone_size: few
v_call: TRBV2
j_call: TRBJ1-3
cdr3_nt: TGTGCCAGCAATCCCGAGGCGCTCTCTGGAAACACCATATATTTT
cdr3_aa: CASNPEALSGNTIYF

d_call: -
clone_size: -
v_call: TRBV7-2
j_call: TRBJ2-7
cdr3_nt: TGTGCCAGCAGCTTAGCCAGACAGATCTACGAGCAGTACTTC
cdr3_aa: CASSLARQIYEQYF

d_call: -
clone_size: -
v_call: TRBV6-5
j_call: TRBJ1-5
cdr3_nt: TGTGCCAGCACACCAGACACAGGCAATCAGCCCCAGCATTTT
cdr3_aa: CASTPDTGNQPQHF

d_call: -
clone_size: -
v_call: TRBV28
j_call: TRBJ2-3
cdr3_nt: TGTGCCAGCAGTTCCCGATCGGGGGGCACAGATACGCAGTATTTT
cdr3_aa: CASSSRSGGTDTQYF

d_call: -
clone_size: -
v_call: TRBV6-4
j_call: TRBJ1-2
cdr3_nt: TGTGCCAGCAGTGAGGCTCCAGGCCACTATGGCTACACCTTC
cdr3_aa: CASSEAPGHYGYTF

d_call: TRBD1
clone_size: -
v_call: TRBV5-1
j_call: TRBJ1-2
cdr3_nt: TGCGCCAGCAGCCCAGCAGGGGGCCCCTATGGCTACACCTTC
cdr3_aa: CASSPAGGPYGYTF

d_call: -
clone_size: -
v_call: TRBV6-5
j_call: TRBJ1-2
cdr3_nt: TGTGCCAGCAGCGACCGGACAGAAACTAACTATGGCTACACCTTC
cdr3_aa: CASSDRTETNYGYTF

d_call: -
clone_size: once
v_call: TRBV7-9
j_call: TRBJ2-3
cdr3_nt: TGTGCCAGCAGCTTAATGGGGACTAGCACAGATACGCAGTATTTT
cdr3_aa: CASSLMGTSTDTQYF

d_call: TRBD2
clone_size: -
v_call: TRBV28
j_call: TRBJ2-7
cdr3_nt: TGTGCCAGCAGTCCCTCGGGGGGGGGACGATCCTACGAGCAGTACTTC
cdr3_aa: CASSPSGGGRSYEQYF

d_call: -
clone_size: -
v_call: TRBV7-9
j_call: TRBJ1-1
cdr3_nt: TGTGCCAGCAGCGCACAGGGTCGTAGCACTGAAGCTTTCTTT
cdr3_aa: CASSAQGRSTEAFF

d_call: TRBD2
clone_size: -
v_call: TRBV9
j_call: TRBJ2-1
cdr3_nt: TGTGCCAGCAGCGTAGGTTTGCTAGCGGGGGACAATGAGCAGTTCTTC
cdr3_aa: CASSVGLLAGDNEQFF

d_call: -
clone_size: few
v_call: TRBV19
j_call: TRBJ1-2
cdr3_nt: TGTGCCAGTAGTACTCCAGGGCCGCCTAACTATGGCTACACCTTC
cdr3_aa: CASSTPGPPNYGYTF

d_call: TRBD1
clone_size: -
v_call: TRBV30
j_call: TRBJ1-5
cdr3_nt: TGTGCCTGGAGAGGAACAGGGGGAACGGGACAGCCCCAGCATTTT
cdr3_aa: CAWRGTGGTGQPQHF

d_call: -
clone_size: -
v_call: TRBV12-3/TRBV12-4
j_call: TRBJ2-3
cdr3_nt: TGTGCCAGCAGTACGACTAGAGATACGCAGTATTTT
cdr3_aa: CASSTTRDTQYF

d_call: -
clone_size: -
v_call: TRBV9
j_call: TRBJ1-1
cdr3_nt: TGTGCCAGCAGCGTAGGAGGGCCGAGTTACATGAACACTGAAGCTTTCTTT
cdr3_aa: CASSVGGPSYMNTEAFF

d_call: -
clone_size: once
v_call: TRBV5-1
j_call: TRBJ1-1
cdr3_nt: TGCGCCAGCAGCTCAATGAACACTGAAGCTTTCTTT
cdr3_aa: CASSSMNTEAFF

d_call: -
clone_size: -
v_call: TRBV13
j_call: TRBJ2-2
cdr3_nt: TGTGCCAGCAGCTCGGAGATACGGAACACCGGGGAGCTGTTTTTT
cdr3_aa: CASSSEIRNTGELFF

d_call: -
clone_size: -
v_call: TRBV5-1
j_call: TRBJ2-3
cdr3_nt: TGCGCCAGCAGCTTGGATGGGGGGAGCACAGATACGCAGTATTTT
cdr3_aa: CASSLDGGSTDTQYF